Below are 30 T cell receptor beta chains sequenced from a single sample in a study of response to subunit inactivated influenza vaccine. TCRdb processed the RT-PCR reads anew with MiXCR; each CDR3 protein has one entry. The table has roughly 760,000 distinct CDR3 sequences, about 20% seen once. The source was PBMCs from blood, collected approximately 5 days after vaccination. The receptors shown here come from a man aged 50 to 59 who received an inactivated influenza vaccine.

Notes on this clonotype: The junction shows a germline mismatch at one end, possibly a read error. The chain recombines TRBV20-1 with TRBJ2-1; 9 bases fit TRBD2. This CDR3 contains 17 residues. Germline V gene lookup returns CDR1 DFQATT and CDR2 SNEGSKA (reference sequence). The CDR3 DNA sequence: TGCTGTGCTAGAGATCAAGGTGCGGGAGGGACCTACAATGAGCAGTTCTTC. Translation gives CCARDQGAGGTYNEQFF.

The CDR3 region has the DNA TGCGCCAGCAGCTTGGTGGCGCACGGGGCCAACGTCCTGACTTTC. This gives the protein CASSLVAHGANVLTF. V usage is TRBV5-1 and J usage is TRBJ2-6; no firm D call. The CDR3 totals 15 residues. Looked up from germline, CDR1 is SGHRS and CDR2 is YFSETQ. Trimming took off 0 bases at V and 4 bases at J, with 8 bases between the two ends.

This clonotype came up a few times. The chain employs TRBV5-5 and TRBJ2-5; D gene ambiguous. CDR1 SGHKS and CDR2 YYEKEE come from the germline V gene (reference sequence). The V end lost 1 base, the J end lost 5 bases, and 18 bases lay between the germline ends. This CDR3 contains 16 residues. Here the CDR3 reads CASSLTTGEAWETQYF. DNA of the CDR3: TGTGCCAGCAGCTTGACCACGGGCGAGGCTTGGGAGACCCAGTACTTC.

The chain recombines TRBV4-2 with TRBJ2-2; no clear D gene. The CDR3 covers 12 residues. V was shortened by 3 bases and J by 5 bases, with 4 bases between the two germline ends. Germline CDR1 LGHNA, CDR2 YNFKEQ. Written as DNA, the CDR3 is TGTGCCAGCAGCCAGCCTACCGGGGAGCTGTTTTTT. This encodes CASSQPTGELFF.

This clonotype was found a few times. The CDR3 nucleotides read TGTGCCAGCAGGCTAGCGGGAGGAGAGACCCAGTACTTC. Its protein product is CASRLAGGETQYF. The rearrangement uses TRBV12-3 or TRBV12-4 and TRBJ2-5; TRBD2 matches at 11 bases. The CDR3 has 13 amino acids. V dropped 6 bases and J dropped 4; count of bases not matched to a gene: 1.

This clonotype was detected a few times. The chain combines TRBV18 with TRBJ2-7, with D perhaps TRBD1 or TRBD2 (5 bases each). V was trimmed by 1 base and J by 6 bases, leaving 10 bases between them. The CDR3 runs 13 residues. Germline V gene lookup returns CDR1 KGHSH and CDR2 LQKENI. The chain's CDR3 is CASSPLGEFEQYF. The CDR3 DNA sequence: TGTGCCAGCTCACCACTGGGGGAATTCGAGCAGTACTTC.

This clonotype was picked up a small number of times. V and J are TRBV5-5 and TRBJ1-5; D is unclear. Germline-derived CDR1 and CDR2 are SGHKS and YYEKEE (reference sequence). Trimming left V 3 bases short and J 4 bases short, with 11 bases between. This CDR3 is 14 amino acids long. The CDR3 loop is CASSSGWGNQPQHF. The DNA for the CDR3 is TGTGCCAGCAGCTCCGGCTGGGGAAATCAGCCCCAGCATTTT. Filled out from reference TRBV5-5 and TRBJ1-5, the complete variable domain reads DAGVTQSPTHLIKTRGQQVTLRCSPISGHKSVSWYQQVLGQGPQFIFQYYEKEERGRGNFPDRFSARQFPNYSSELNVNALLLGDSALYLCASSSGWGNQPQHFGDGTRLSIL.

The chain couples TRBV7-9 to TRBJ1-1; 9 bases line up with TRBD1. J lost 0 bases, V lost 3 bases, and 8 bases had no gene match. Germline-derived CDR1 and CDR2 are SEHNR and FQNEAQ (reference sequence). The CDR3 loop spans 17 amino acids. The chain's CDR3 is CASSFVPGQGMNTEAFF. CDR3 DNA sequence: TGTGCCAGCAGCTTCGTCCCGGGACAGGGCATGAACACTGAAGCTTTCTTT.

For this clonotype: Mismatch with germline at one junction end may stem from a read error. The chain is built from TRBV7-7 and TRBJ2-3; TRBD1 agrees at 7 bases. Per germline, CDR1 SSHAT and CDR2 FNYEAQ (reference sequence). CDR3 size: 13 residues. CDR3: CASSGHRGDTQYF. The DNA of the CDR3 is TGTGCTAGCAGCGGCCACAGGGGAGATACGCAGTATTTT. The complete variable domain, with remaining parts taken from reference TRBV7-7 and TRBJ2-3, reads GAGVSQSPRYKVTKRGQDVTLRCDPISSHATLYWYQQALGQGPEFLTYFNYEAQPDKSGLPSDRFSAERPEGSISTLTIQRTEQRDSAMYRCASSGHRGDTQYFGPGTRLTVL.

This clonotype was seen at least ten times. The chain carries TRBV5-1 and TRBJ2-3, with 11 bases that match TRBD2. There are 16 residues in the CDR3. CDR1 and CDR2 (germline): SGHRS, YFSETQ. J was trimmed by 2 bases and V by 3 bases; bases with no gene match: 5. In nucleotides, the CDR3 is TGCGCCAGCAGCTCGGGACTAGCGGCCGTCACAGATACGCAGTATTTT. Protein sequence: CASSSGLAAVTDTQYF.

This clonotype came up a few times. This chain joins TRBV7-2 and TRBJ2-7, with a tentative D call TRBD1 (6 bases). V was cut by 5 bases and J by 2 bases, with 16 bases left in between. There are 15 residues in the CDR3. Per germline, CDR1 SGHTA and CDR2 FQGNSA. The CDR3 sequence is CASSLQWTETYEQYF. The CDR3 coding sequence is TGTGCCAGCAGCCTACAGTGGACAGAGACCTACGAGCAGTACTTC.

The chain recombines TRBV4-1 with TRBJ2-7; TRBD1 matches at 7 bases. Germline assignment: CDR1 MGHRA and CDR2 YSYEKL. V trimming: 4 bases; J trimming: 0 bases; junction bases outside the gene matches: 3. There are 14 residues in the CDR3. The CDR3 nucleotides read TGCGCCAGCAGCCGCAGGGGGATCTCCTACGAGCAGTACTTC. It specifies CASSRRGISYEQYF.

The chain carries TRBV9 and TRBJ2-3, with a weak D call TRBD2 (6 bases). CDR3 length: 16 residues. Germline-derived CDR1 and CDR2 are SGDLS and YYNGEE. Between the trimmed V and J ends, which lost 0 bases and 3 bases, there was a span of 14 bases. This CDR3 is CASSVGPSAWTDTQYF. In DNA form, the CDR3 reads TGTGCCAGCAGCGTAGGTCCTAGCGCGTGGACAGATACGCAGTATTTT.

This clonotype was counted a few times. CDR3 loop: CASRVGEGEQFF. The CDR3 nucleotides read TGTGCCAGCAGGGTGGGGGAGGGTGAGCAGTTCTTC. The chain has TRBV2 and TRBJ2-1, with 7 bases identical to TRBD2. With V trimmed by 6 bases and J by 9 bases, 5 bases remained unmatched. Germline V CDR1 and CDR2: SNHLY, FYNNEI. This CDR3 comprises 12 residues.

V and J are TRBV5-1 and TRBJ2-7; TRBD1 or TRBD2 may be the D gene (5 bases each). Trimming took 3 bases from V and 2 from J, leaving 15 bases between them. The germline gives CDR1 SGHRS, CDR2 YFSETQ. The CDR3 runs 15 residues. In DNA, the CDR3 is TGCGCCAGCAGCTCTACAGGCTGGGAGACCTACGAGCAGTACTTC. Residues: CASSSTGWETYEQYF.

This clonotype is a singleton in its sample. CDR3: CASTYAGIRAYEQYF. The CDR3 coding sequence is TGTGCCAGCACCTACGCCGGCATTCGCGCCTACGAGCAGTACTTC. The chain combines TRBV7-2 with TRBJ2-7, with no clear D. The CDR3 runs 15 residues. Trimming removed 7 bases at V and 2 bases at J, with 18 bases between. Per the germline V gene, CDR1 is SGHTA and CDR2 is FQGNSA. Supplemented by reference TRBV7-2 and TRBJ2-7, the full variable domain reads GAGVSQSPSNKVTEKGKDVELRCDPISGHTALYWYRQSLGQGLEFLIYFQGNSAPDKSGLPSDRFSAERTGGSVSTLTIQRTQQEDSAVYLCASTYAGIRAYEQYFGPGTRLTVT.

A few counts support this clonotype. The chain uses TRBV20-1 and TRBJ2-2; 7 nucleotides match TRBD1. The CDR3 has 14 residues. Germline lookup yields CDR1 DFQATT and CDR2 SNEGSKA (reference sequence). V dropped 4 bases and J dropped 0; count of bases not matched to a gene: 2. CDR3: CSATGTANTGELFF. The CDR3 nucleotides are TGCAGTGCTACCGGGACAGCGAACACCGGGGAGCTGTTTTTT.

The chain uses TRBV11-2 and TRBJ2-2; tentatively, D is TRBD1 or TRBD2 (7 bases each). Trimming removed 5 bases from V and 6 bases from J, with 16 bases in between. The CDR3 loop spans 15 amino acids. Germline CDR1 SGHAT, CDR2 FQNNGV. The CDR3: CASSRTRGGAGELFF. Written as DNA, the CDR3 is TGTGCCAGCAGCCGGACCAGGGGGGGCGCCGGGGAGCTGTTTTTT.

The genes are TRBV20-1 and TRBJ2-7; 7 nucleotides agree with TRBD2. Germline V gene data show CDR1 as DFQATT and CDR2 as SNEGSKA (reference sequence). The CDR3 runs 14 residues. Unmatched junction bases numbered 10, after V lost 3 bases and J lost 5 bases. This CDR3 reads CSASRGSRRNEQYF. Written as DNA, the CDR3 is TGCAGTGCTAGCCGCGGGAGCAGGCGAAACGAGCAGTACTTC.

This chain connects TRBV15 to TRBJ1-5, with TRBD1 matching 7 bases. Per the germline V gene, CDR1 is LNHNV and CDR2 is YYDKDF (reference sequence). The CDR3 totals 14 residues. The V gene end was trimmed by 5 bases and the J gene end by 0 bases; junction bases not matched to a gene: 1. The DNA of the CDR3 is TGTGCCACCAGCCGACAGGGTAGCAATCAGCCCCAGCATTTT. Protein: CATSRQGSNQPQHF. Filled out from reference TRBV15 and TRBJ1-5, the complete variable domain reads DAMVIQNPRYQVTQFGKPVTLSCSQTLNHNVMYWYQQKSSQAPKLLFHYYDKDFNNEADTPDNFQSRRPNTSFCFLDIRSPGLGDTAMYLCATSRQGSNQPQHFGDGTRLSIL.

The genes are TRBV28 and TRBJ1-2; D not certain. The CDR3 spans 13 residues. Trimming left V 6 bases short and J 5 bases short, with 13 bases between. Germline lookup yields CDR1 MDHEN and CDR2 SYDVKM. The CDR3 loop reads CASSKGGRYGYTF. CDR3 in DNA: TGTGCCAGCAGCAAGGGTGGGAGGTATGGCTACACCTTC.

The chain links TRBV7-2 to TRBJ2-1; 8 bases match TRBD1. V trimming: 5 bases; J trimming: 11 bases; junction bases outside the gene matches: 5. The CDR3 is 12 residues long. Germline V gene lookup returns CDR1 SGHTA and CDR2 FQGNSA. The CDR3 protein is CASSQDRGKQFF. In DNA, the CDR3 is TGTGCCAGCAGCCAAGACAGGGGTAAGCAGTTCTTC. Full variable domain (remainder filled in from reference TRBV7-2 and TRBJ2-1): GAGVSQSPSNKVTEKGKDVELRCDPISGHTALYWYRQSLGQGLEFLIYFQGNSAPDKSGLPSDRFSAERTGGSVSTLTIQRTQQEDSAVYLCASSQDRGKQFFGPGTRLTVL.

This clonotype was seen only a few times. The CDR3 here is CASSFGGRDTGELFF. The CDR3 DNA reads TGTGCCAGCAGCTTCGGCGGGAGGGACACCGGGGAGCTGTTTTTT. This chain connects TRBV5-4 to TRBJ2-2; 9 positions match TRBD2. In germline, CDR1 is SGHNT, CDR2 YYREEE (reference sequence). The J segment lost 3 bases and the V segment lost 2 bases, leaving 2 bases of the junction unmatched. The CDR3 is 15 amino acids.

The V gene is TRBV6-5, the J gene TRBJ1-4; no reliable D call. This CDR3 spans 14 amino acids. V shed 3 bases and J shed 7 bases, with 12 bases lying between them. Germline CDR1 is MNHEY and CDR2 is SVGAGI. This CDR3 reads CASSYREGPEKLFF. CDR3 coding DNA: TGTGCCAGCAGTTATCGGGAGGGCCCTGAAAAACTGTTTTTT.

This clonotype was seen only a few times. V usage is TRBV7-2 and J usage is TRBJ2-3; 11 positions agree with TRBD2. After removal of 0 bases from V and 2 bases from J, the junction contained 13 bases not matched to a gene. From germline, CDR1 is SGHTA and CDR2 FQGNSA. The CDR3 loop spans 20 amino acids. CDR3 sequence: CASSLAIAGGGKPDTDTQYF. The DNA of the CDR3 is TGTGCCAGCAGCTTAGCTATAGCGGGAGGGGGTAAGCCCGACACAGATACGCAGTATTTT.

This clonotype has just a few counts. This chain connects TRBV12-3 or TRBV12-4 to TRBJ2-3, with D possibly TRBD1 on 6 matching bases. The V end was cut by 5 bases, the J end by 2 bases, with 20 bases between. The CDR3 runs to 17 residues. The CDR3 DNA is TGTGCCAGCAGTCTCTCTGGACAGCTATATAACACAGATACGCAGTATTTT. Translating gives CASSLSGQLYNTDTQYF.

J is TRBJ2-1 and V is TRBV19, with D unclear. The CDR3 runs 12 residues. Germline V gives CDR1 LNHDA, CDR2 SQIVND (reference sequence). V was trimmed by 3 bases and J by 10 bases, leaving 10 bases between them. CDR3 DNA: TGTGCCAGTAGTATGGGTACGCTAGAGCAGTTCTTC. The encoded protein is CASSMGTLEQFF. Combining the CDR3 with reference TRBV19 and TRBJ2-1 gives the whole variable domain DGGITQSPKYLFRKEGQNVTLSCEQNLNHDAMYWYRQDPGQGLRLIYYSQIVNDFQKGDIAEGYSVSREKKESFPLTVTSAQKNPTAFYLCASSMGTLEQFFGPGTRLTVL.

This chain links TRBV7-2 with TRBJ2-5; 7 bases are shared with TRBD1. Germline CDR1 and CDR2: SGHTA and FQGNSA. The CDR3 contains 13 residues. The junction had 5 bases not matched to a gene; V was cut back by 5 bases and J by 5 bases. For the CDR3, the DNA is TGTGCCAGCAGCACGACAGGGTTGGAGACCCAGTACTTC. Its translation: CASSTTGLETQYF. Drawing the rest from reference TRBV7-2 and TRBJ2-5, the complete variable domain is GAGVSQSPSNKVTEKGKDVELRCDPISGHTALYWYRQSLGQGLEFLIYFQGNSAPDKSGLPSDRFSAERTGGSVSTLTIQRTQQEDSAVYLCASSTTGLETQYFGPGTRLLVL.

This rearrangement joins TRBV7-6 to TRBJ2-1; perhaps TRBD1 as D (6 bases). Per the germline V gene, CDR1 is SGHVS and CDR2 is FNYEAQ. The CDR3 runs 17 residues. V was clipped by 4 bases and J by 8 bases, with 24 bases between them. The CDR3 DNA is TGTGCCAGCAGCTCTAGCCGAAGGACAGTTCCAAACGATGAGCAGTTCTTC. Protein product: CASSSSRRTVPNDEQFF.

The chain carries TRBV20-1 and TRBJ2-7; 7 bases are a match to TRBD1. The J segment lost 1 base and the V segment lost 6 bases, leaving 12 bases of the junction unmatched. From germline, CDR1 is DFQATT and CDR2 SNEGSKA (reference sequence). The CDR3 is 15 amino acids. The CDR3 loop reads CSAIHRDSYSYEQYF. The CDR3, as DNA: TGCAGTGCCATCCACCGGGACAGCTATTCCTACGAGCAGTACTTC.